This entry features one TCR beta chain sequence. Its antigen remains unknown. Using immunoSEQ multiplex PCR, the repertoire was profiled, and TCRdb retains in-frame clones only, with some absent. This table holds fewer than 35,000 clones, roughly nine tenths found once. The source of the sample is a study of T cells in localized non-small cell lung cancer. The CDR3 extends over 13 amino acids. Germline CDR1 and CDR2: GTSNPN and SVGIG (reference sequence). With 1 base removed from V and 4 bases from J, the gap between germline ends came to 8 bases. Study results and limitations: Uninvolved adjacent lung showed the highest T cell clonality, exceeding tumor. Detection in adjacent lung was observed for a median around 50 of the top 100 tumor clones.

The chain combines TRBV30 with TRBJ2-1, with D possibly matching TRBD2 (5 bases). This specimen was peripheral blood, taken before any cancer treatment. The receptor's source is a man aged 35-69 years with stage I lung adenocarcinoma. The CDR3 DNA sequence: TGTGCCTGGAGTGCTAGCCTTTACAATGAGCAGTTCTTC. Its protein product is CAWSASLYNEQFF.